A selection of T cell receptor beta chains follows, all from one sample in a study of radiotherapy plus CTLA-4 blockade in lung cancer. TCRdb's table, derived via immunoSEQ multiplex PCR, lists solely in-frame clones and lacks some. The sample shows more than 75,000 clones, more than 75% of them seen only once. The starting material was peripheral blood, obtained from a patient treated with radiotherapy plus ipilimumab. All receptors derive from a human donor with non-small cell lung cancer who had stable disease on radiotherapy plus ipilimumab. The CDR3 runs from the conserved cysteine through the conserved F or W. The D gene is left open where the match is weak. The size entry is marked missing in some rows and otherwise reads once, few, many or a size class.

D	size	V	J	CDR3	DNA
NA	NA	TRBV5-4	TRBJ2-3	CASSLFSETSTDTQYF	TGTGCCAGCAGCTTATTCAGCGAGACTAGCACAGATACGCAGTATTTT
NA	NA	TRBV30	TRBJ1-3	CAWTGNGNTIYF	TGTGCCTGGACGGGCAATGGAAACACCATATATTTT
TRBD2	NA	TRBV28	TRBJ2-1	CASTTPLAGLLYNEQFF	TGTGCCAGCACCACCCCTCTAGCGGGCTTACTTTACAATGAGCAGTTCTTC
NA	NA	TRBV19	TRBJ2-3	CASSIGVTDTQYF	TGTGCCAGTAGTATTGGGGTCACAGATACGCAGTATTTT
TRBD2	few	TRBV4-2	TRBJ2-3	CASSQVSGGPLSTDTQYF	TGTGCCAGCAGCCAAGTAAGCGGGGGCCCCCTTAGCACAGATACGCAGTATTTT
TRBD1	NA	TRBV11-2	TRBJ2-7	CASSWGQIYYEQYF	TGTGCCAGCAGCTGGGGACAGATCTACTACGAGCAGTACTTC
NA	NA	TRBV14	TRBJ1-4	CASGGGVLDFNEKLFF	TGTGCCAGCGGCGGCGGGGTGTTAGACTTCAATGAAAAACTGTTTTTT
TRBD1	NA	TRBV4-1	TRBJ1-5	CASSQVETGVQPQHF	TGCGCCAGCAGCCAAGTCGAAACAGGGGTTCAGCCCCAGCATTTT
TRBD1	NA	TRBV6-5	TRBJ2-7	CASSQSMTGVVQYF	TGTGCCAGCAGTCAAAGCATGACAGGGGTCGTGCAGTACTTC
NA	NA	TRBV2	TRBJ2-5	CASTLHPPETQYF	TGTGCCAGCACCCTCCACCCACCCGAGACCCAGTACTTC
TRBD2	NA	TRBV5-1	TRBJ2-2	CASSPASGRTNTGELFF	TGCGCCAGCAGCCCGGCCAGCGGGAGGACGAACACCGGGGAGCTGTTTTTT
NA	NA	TRBV6-5	TRBJ1-5	CASSPLHPSNQPQHF	TGTGCCAGCAGCCCCTTGCACCCAAGCAATCAGCCCCAGCATTTT
TRBD2	NA	TRBV4-1	TRBJ2-2	CASSPASGPNTGELFF	TGCGCCAGCAGCCCCGCTAGCGGTCCGAACACCGGGGAGCTGTTTTTT
NA	once	TRBV6-4	TRBJ2-2	CASSDGGTNTGELFF	TGTGCCAGCAGTGACGGGGGGACGAACACCGGGGAGCTGTTTTTT